This TCR beta chain was found in a study of identical twins. This clonotype was counted at least ten times. The antigen is undetermined. Findings of the study overall: Cord blood beta clonotypes that were abundant carried fewer insertions, and memory repertoires showed no such trend.

TCRdb analysed the 5' RACE reads with MiXCR anew, one entry per CDR3 protein. Of some 600,000 distinct CDR3 sequences in the sample, around 7.5% were seen once. These data were likewise used in another study, on yellow fever vaccine responses in identical twins.

Sequencing was done on a sample of PBMCs. This sequence was found in a woman in her late teens or twenties in good health.

CDR3 sequence: CSVEWGVQETQYF. CDR3 DNA sequence: TGCAGCGTTGAATGGGGAGTTCAAGAGACCCAGTACTTC. The chain recombines TRBV29-1 with TRBJ2-5; D may be TRBD2 (5 bases). Germline V gene sequence: CDR1 SQVTM, CDR2 ANQGSEA. CDR3 length equals 13 residues. V lost 2 bases and J 2 bases, leaving 9 bases between the germline ends.